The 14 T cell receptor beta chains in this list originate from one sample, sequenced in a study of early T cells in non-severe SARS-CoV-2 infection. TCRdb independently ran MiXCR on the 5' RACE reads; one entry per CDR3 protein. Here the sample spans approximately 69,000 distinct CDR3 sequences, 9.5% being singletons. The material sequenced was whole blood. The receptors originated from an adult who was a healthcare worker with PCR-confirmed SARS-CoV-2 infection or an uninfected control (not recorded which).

The CDR3 DNA sequence: TGTGCCAGCAGTTTGCCACCGGGACTAGCGGGGGGGTCTAACACCGGGGAGCTGTTTTTT. This translates into CASSLPPGLAGGSNTGELFF. The chain combines TRBV5-5 with TRBJ2-2; 16 bases are a match to TRBD2. The germline V gene has CDR1 SGHKS and CDR2 YYEKEE (reference sequence). The CDR3 contains 20 residues. J was trimmed by 2 bases and V by 5 bases; bases with no gene match: 12. The variable domain in full, completed from reference TRBV5-5 and TRBJ2-2, reads DAGVTQSPTHLIKTRGQQVTLRCSPISGHKSVSWYQQVLGQGPQFIFQYYEKEERGRGNFPDRFSARQFPNYSSELNVNALLLGDSALYLCASSLPPGLAGGSNTGELFFGEGSRLTVL.

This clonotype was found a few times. CDR3 residues: CSVGEFANEKLFF. Written as DNA, the CDR3 is TGCAGCGTTGGCGAGTTTGCTAATGAAAAACTGTTTTTT. The chain links TRBV29-1 to TRBJ1-4; D is ambiguous. CDR3 length equals 13 residues. The V end lost 4 bases, the J end lost 3 bases, and 9 bases lay between the germline ends. Germline CDR1 reads SQVTM; CDR2 reads ANQGSEA. The full variable domain, in which reference TRBV29-1 and TRBJ1-4 provide the parts outside the CDR3, is SAVISQKPSRDICQRGTSLTIQCQVDSQVTMMFWYRQQPGQSLTLIATANQGSEATYESGFVIDKFPISRPNLTFSTLTVSNMSPEDSSIYLCSVGEFANEKLFFGSGTQLSVL.

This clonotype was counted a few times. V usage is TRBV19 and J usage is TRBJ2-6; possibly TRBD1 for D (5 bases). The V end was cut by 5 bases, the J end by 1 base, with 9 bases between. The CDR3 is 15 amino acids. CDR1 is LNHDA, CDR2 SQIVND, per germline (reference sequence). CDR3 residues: CASSPHRSGANVLTF. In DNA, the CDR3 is TGTGCCAGTAGTCCCCACAGGTCTGGGGCCAACGTCCTGACTTTC.

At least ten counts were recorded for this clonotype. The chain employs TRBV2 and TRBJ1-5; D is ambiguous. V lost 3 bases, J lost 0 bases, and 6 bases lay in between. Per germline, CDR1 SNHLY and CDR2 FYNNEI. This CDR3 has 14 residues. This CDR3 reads CASSEGSSNQPQHF. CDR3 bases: TGTGCCAGCAGTGAGGGGAGTAGCAATCAGCCCCAGCATTTT. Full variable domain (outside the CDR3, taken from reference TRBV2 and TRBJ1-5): EPEVTQTPSHQVTQMGQEVILRCVPISNHLYFYWYRQILGQKVEFLVSFYNNEISEKSEIFDDQFSVERPDGSNFTLKIRSTKLEDSAMYFCASSEGSSNQPQHFGDGTRLSIL.

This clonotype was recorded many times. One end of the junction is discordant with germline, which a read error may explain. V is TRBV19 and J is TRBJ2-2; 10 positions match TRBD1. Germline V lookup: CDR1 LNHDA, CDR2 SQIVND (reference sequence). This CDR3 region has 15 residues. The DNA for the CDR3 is TGTGCCAGTAGGAGACAGGGGGCCAACACCGGGGAGCTGGTTTTT. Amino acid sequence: CASRRQGANTGELVF.

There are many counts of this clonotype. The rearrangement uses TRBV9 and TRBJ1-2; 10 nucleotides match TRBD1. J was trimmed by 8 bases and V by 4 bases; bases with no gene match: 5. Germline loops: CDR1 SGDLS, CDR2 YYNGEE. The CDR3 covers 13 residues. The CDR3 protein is CASSPGTGAGYTF. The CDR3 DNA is TGTGCCAGCAGCCCGGGGACAGGGGCCGGCTACACCTTC. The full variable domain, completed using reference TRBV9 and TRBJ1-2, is DSGVTQTPKHLITATGQRVTLRCSPRSGDLSVYWYQQSLDQGLQFLIQYYNGEERAKGNILERFSAQQFPDLHSELNLSSLELGDSALYFCASSPGTGAGYTFGSGTRLTVV.

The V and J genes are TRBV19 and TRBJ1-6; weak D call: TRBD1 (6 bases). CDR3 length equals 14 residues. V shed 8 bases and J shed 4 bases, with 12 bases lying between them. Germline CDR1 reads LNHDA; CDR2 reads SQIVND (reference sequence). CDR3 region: CASRETGYNSPLHF. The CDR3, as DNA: TGTGCCAGTCGAGAGACAGGTTATAATTCACCCCTCCACTTT.

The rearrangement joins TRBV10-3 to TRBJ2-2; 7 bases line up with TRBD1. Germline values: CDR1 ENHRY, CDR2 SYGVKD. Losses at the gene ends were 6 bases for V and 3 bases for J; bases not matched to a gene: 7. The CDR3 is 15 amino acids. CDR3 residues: CAISPTGRDTGELFF. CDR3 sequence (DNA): TGTGCCATCAGCCCGACAGGGAGAGACACCGGGGAGCTGTTTTTT.

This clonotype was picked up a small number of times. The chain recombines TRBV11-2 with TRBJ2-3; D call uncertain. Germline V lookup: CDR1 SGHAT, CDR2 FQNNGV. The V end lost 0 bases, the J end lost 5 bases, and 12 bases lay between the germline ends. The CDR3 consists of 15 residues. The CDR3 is CASSLEGQQGDTQYF. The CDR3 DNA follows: TGTGCCAGCAGCTTAGAGGGCCAGCAAGGAGATACGCAGTATTTT. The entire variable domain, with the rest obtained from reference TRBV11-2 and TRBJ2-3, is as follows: EAGVAQSPRYKIIEKRQSVAFWCNPISGHATLYWYQQILGQGPKLLIQFQNNGVVDDSQLPKDRFSAERLKGVDSTLKIQPAKLEDSAVYLCASSLEGQQGDTQYFGPGTRLTVL.

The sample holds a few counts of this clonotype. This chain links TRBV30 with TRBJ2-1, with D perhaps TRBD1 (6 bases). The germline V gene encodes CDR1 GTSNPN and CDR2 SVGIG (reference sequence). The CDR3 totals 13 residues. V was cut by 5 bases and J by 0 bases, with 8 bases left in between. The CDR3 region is CAWGQTSYNEQFF. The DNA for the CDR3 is TGTGCCTGGGGACAGACCTCCTACAATGAGCAGTTCTTC.

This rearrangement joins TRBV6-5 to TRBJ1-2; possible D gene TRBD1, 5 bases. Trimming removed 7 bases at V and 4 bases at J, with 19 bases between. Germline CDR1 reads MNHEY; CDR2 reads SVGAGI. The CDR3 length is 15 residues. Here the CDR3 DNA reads TGTGCCAGCACCCGCGGGACCGATTTTAGCTATGGCTACACCTTC. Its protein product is CASTRGTDFSYGYTF.

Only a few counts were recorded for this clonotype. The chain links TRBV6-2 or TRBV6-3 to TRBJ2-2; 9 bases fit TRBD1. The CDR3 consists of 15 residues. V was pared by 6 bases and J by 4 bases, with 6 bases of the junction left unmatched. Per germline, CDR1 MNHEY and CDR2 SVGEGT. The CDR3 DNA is TGTGCCAGCAGAGTGGGACAGGGAGTCACCGGGGAGCTGTTTTTT. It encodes CASRVGQGVTGELFF.

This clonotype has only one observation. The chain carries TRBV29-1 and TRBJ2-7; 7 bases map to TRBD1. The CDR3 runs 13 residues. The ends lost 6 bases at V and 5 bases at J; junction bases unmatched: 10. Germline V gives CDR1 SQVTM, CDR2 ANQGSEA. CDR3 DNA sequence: TGCAGCGTGACAGGGACCTCCTTCCACGAGCAGTACTTC. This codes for CSVTGTSFHEQYF.

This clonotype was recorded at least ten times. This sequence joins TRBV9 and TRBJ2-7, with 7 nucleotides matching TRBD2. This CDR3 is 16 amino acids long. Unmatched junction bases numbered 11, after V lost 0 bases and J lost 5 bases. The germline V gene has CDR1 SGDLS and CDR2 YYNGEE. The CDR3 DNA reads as TGTGCCAGCAGCGTAGATCTAGCGGCGGGTTTGGACGAGCAGTACTTC. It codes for CASSVDLAAGLDEQYF.